The 13 T cell receptor beta chains given below trace back to one sample, sequenced in a study of blood T cell repertoires in COVID-19. Data came from immunoSEQ multiplex PCR; TCRdb stores just in-frame clones and leaves some out. The sample contains 200,000 to 250,000 clones, about 80% of which appear only once. The sample was PBMCs or T cells enriched from blood (not recorded which). These receptors originate from a woman in her 40s with acute COVID-19.

The chain uses TRBV27 and TRBJ1-5; TRBD1 agrees at 10 bases. Losses at the gene ends were 7 bases for V and 0 bases for J; bases not matched to a gene: 3. Looked up from germline, CDR1 is MNHEY and CDR2 is SMNVEV (reference sequence). There are 15 residues in the CDR3. The CDR3, as DNA: TGTGCCAGCACCCGGACAGGGGGTAGCAATCAGCCCCAGCATTTT. Its protein is CASTRTGGSNQPQHF.

V usage is TRBV30 and J usage is TRBJ2-7; D remains unclear. V was clipped by 0 bases and J by 7 bases, with 16 bases between them. Germline V lookup: CDR1 GTSNPN, CDR2 SVGIG (reference sequence). This CDR3 has 14 residues. CDR3 bases: TGTGCCTGGAGTGTACACGCAGGTCCTGGGGAGCAGTACTTC. It codes for CAWSVHAGPGEQYF.

This chain uses TRBV21-1 with TRBJ1-5; no DNA check was done on the table's D call, TRBD1. TRBV21-1 is a pseudogene. This CDR3 is built from 17 residues. In nucleotides, the CDR3 is TGTGCCAGCAGCCGGGACAGGGGGCGCTTTGGCAATCAGCCCCAGCATTTT. Protein: CASSRDRGRFGNQPQHF.

A note on this clone: At the DNA level, this CDR3 is encoded by other sequences in the same sample as well. The V call is TRBV5-1, the J call TRBJ2-3, with D unclear. V lost 0 bases, J lost 6 bases, and 11 bases lay in between. The CDR3 is 14 residues long. CDR1 and CDR2 (germline): SGHRS, YFSETQ. The CDR3 bases are TGCGCCAGCAGCTTGGGGGCCGGTACGGATACGCAGTATTTT. As protein: CASSLGAGTDTQYF.

The chain has TRBV11-2 and TRBJ1-2, with D possibly matching TRBD1 (6 bases). The CDR3 spans 15 residues. Trimming shortened V by 8 bases and J by 4 bases, and 20 bases separated the two germline ends. The V gene's germline CDR1 is SGHAT and CDR2 FQNNGV. DNA for the CDR3: TGTGCCAGCCGAAGCTTGACAGGAGCAGTCTATGGCTACACCTTC. Amino acid sequence: CASRSLTGAVYGYTF.

CDR3 protein: CASSETGGSNQPQHF. The DNA for the CDR3 is TGTGCCAGCAGCGAAACAGGGGGCAGTAATCAGCCCCAGCATTTT. The chain links TRBV2 to TRBJ1-5; TRBD1 aligns across 9 bases. V was clipped by 6 bases and J by 4 bases; unmatched bases: 7. This CDR3 region has 15 residues. Per the germline V gene, CDR1 is SNHLY and CDR2 is FYNNEI.

For this clone: This specimen includes other DNA sequences encoding the same CDR3. V and J are TRBV3-1 (or the pseudogene TRBV3-2) and TRBJ2-7; no firm D call. CDR3 length: 13 residues. In germline, CDR1 is LGHDT, CDR2 YNNKEL (reference sequence). V lost 6 bases and J 3 bases, leaving 12 bases between the germline ends. CDR3 DNA: TGTGCCAGCAGTCCCCAATACAGCTACGAGCAGTACTTC. Amino acid sequence: CASSPQYSYEQYF.

This chain connects TRBV19 to TRBJ2-1; 12 bases line up with TRBD2. V trimming: 3 bases; J trimming: 6 bases; junction bases outside the gene matches: 0. Per germline, CDR1 LNHDA and CDR2 SQIVND (reference sequence). The CDR3 sequence is 14 residues long. The CDR3 region is CASSMGLAGNEQFF. The CDR3 DNA sequence: TGTGCCAGTAGTATGGGACTAGCGGGCAATGAGCAGTTCTTC.

This CDR3 reads CASSSLSSYNEQFF. The CDR3 DNA sequence: TGTGCCAGCAGCTCCTTGAGCTCCTACAATGAGCAGTTCTTC. The V gene is TRBV7-6, the J gene TRBJ2-1; D is unresolved. Germline CDR1 is SGHVS and CDR2 is FNYEAQ. The CDR3 has 14 residues. Trimming took off 4 bases at V and 0 bases at J, with 7 bases between the two ends.

This chain links TRBV27 with TRBJ1-5; 8 bases are a match to TRBD1. Germline lookup yields CDR1 MNHEY and CDR2 SMNVEV (reference sequence). This CDR3 is built from 15 residues. V was clipped by 4 bases and J by 4 bases; unmatched bases: 6. The CDR3 coding sequence is TGTGCCAGCAGTTGGCGGACAGGGCAGAATCAGCCCCAGCATTTT. Amino acids: CASSWRTGQNQPQHF.

The rearrangement links TRBV11-2 to TRBJ1-3; D may be TRBD1 (6 bases). The CDR3 is made up of 17 amino acids. The germline V gene has CDR1 SGHAT and CDR2 FQNNGV. Trimming took off 3 bases at V and 0 bases at J, with 15 bases between the two ends. CDR3: CASSLADSLSSGNTIYF. In DNA form, the CDR3 reads TGTGCCAGCAGCTTGGCGGACAGCTTGAGCTCTGGAAACACCATATATTTT.

This clone has just one count. The rearrangement uses TRBV5-1 and TRBJ2-1; TRBD2 aligns across 8 bases. Germline lookup yields CDR1 SGHRS and CDR2 YFSETQ. V gave up 7 bases and J gave up 6 bases; unmatched junction bases: 9. The CDR3 runs 14 residues. This chain's CDR3 is CASGPRTSINEQFF. The CDR3 DNA reads TGCGCCAGCGGACCCCGGACTAGCATCAATGAGCAGTTCTTC. The whole variable domain, remainder taken from reference TRBV5-1 and TRBJ2-1, is KAGVTQTPRYLIKTRGQQVTLSCSPISGHRSVSWYQQTPGQGLQFLFEYFSETQRNKGNFPGRFSGRQFSNSRSEMNVSTLELGDSALYLCASGPRTSINEQFFGPGTRLTVL.

This chain connects TRBV27 to TRBJ1-2; 9 bases agree with TRBD1. The V gene's germline CDR1 is MNHEY and CDR2 SMNVEV (reference sequence). This CDR3 spans 13 amino acids. After removal of 6 bases from V and 5 bases from J, the junction contained 4 bases not matched to a gene. The CDR3 nucleotides read TGTGCCAGCAGCCCCGACAGGGGGTATGGCTACACCTTC. It codes for CASSPDRGYGYTF.